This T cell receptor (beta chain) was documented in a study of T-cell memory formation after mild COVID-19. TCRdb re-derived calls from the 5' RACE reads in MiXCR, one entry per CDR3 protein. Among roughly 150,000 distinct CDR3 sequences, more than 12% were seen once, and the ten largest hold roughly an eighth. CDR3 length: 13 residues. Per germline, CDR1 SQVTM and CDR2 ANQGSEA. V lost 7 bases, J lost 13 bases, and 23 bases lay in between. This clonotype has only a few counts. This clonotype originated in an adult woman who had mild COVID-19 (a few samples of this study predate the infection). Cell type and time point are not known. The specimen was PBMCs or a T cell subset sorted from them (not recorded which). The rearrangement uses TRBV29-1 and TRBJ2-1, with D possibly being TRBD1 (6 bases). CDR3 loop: CSAYPETGLFQFF. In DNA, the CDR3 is TGCAGCGCTTACCCCGAGACAGGATTATTCCAGTTCTTC.